The 20 T cell receptor beta chains given below trace back to one sample, sequenced in a study of T cells in narcolepsy. Here immunoSEQ multiplex PCR was the method, and the copy in TCRdb shows in-frame clones only, minus some. The sample lists 20,000 to 25,000 clones; roughly four fifths were seen once. The sample was memory (CD45RA-) CD4+ T cells from blood. The receptors were sampled from a human donor in good health.

The V call is TRBV19, the J call TRBJ1-2; D is uncertain. Germline CDR1 and CDR2: LNHDA and SQIVND (reference sequence). V was pared by 1 base and J by 7 bases, with 7 bases between. The CDR3 has 12 residues. CDR3 nucleotides: TGTGCCAGTAGTATAGGAGGGTTTGGCTACACCTTC. Protein product: CASSIGGFGYTF.

The chain carries TRBV29-1 and TRBJ2-3; D remains unclear. The CDR3 contains 11 residues. Trimming took 6 bases from V and 3 from J, leaving 7 bases between them. CDR1 is SQVTM and CDR2 is ANQGSEA in the germline V gene. The CDR3 sequence is CSVDLTDTQYF. DNA of the CDR3: TGCAGCGTGGATCTTACAGATACGCAGTATTTT.

J is TRBJ1-5 and V is TRBV11-2; D might be TRBD1 (5 bases). Germline lookup yields CDR1 SGHAT and CDR2 FQNNGV. Between the trimmed V and J ends, which lost 1 base and 6 bases, there was a span of 13 bases. This CDR3 comprises 15 residues. As DNA, the CDR3 is TGTGCCAGCAGCTTAGCGGGGGGTCGGACTCAGCCCCAGCATTTT. Amino acids: CASSLAGGRTQPQHF.

The genes are TRBV7-2 and TRBJ1-1; D is possibly TRBD1 (6 bases). This CDR3 is built from 12 residues. V was trimmed by 5 bases and J by 5 bases, leaving 9 bases between them. CDR1 and CDR2 from the germline V gene are SGHTA and FQGNSA. In nucleotides, the CDR3 is TGTGCCAGCAGCCCGAGGGGGACTGAAGCTTTCTTT. It translates to CASSPRGTEAFF.

A few counts support this clone. Here the CDR3 DNA reads TGTGCCAGCAGTTACTCGTGGACAGCACGACAGCCCCAGCATTTT. This codes for CASSYSWTARQPQHF. The V gene is TRBV6-5, the J gene TRBJ1-5, with TRBD1 as a possible D gene (6 bases). Germline lookup yields CDR1 MNHEY and CDR2 SVGAGI. V was clipped by 0 bases and J by 7 bases, with 13 bases between them. CDR3 length equals 15 residues.

DNA for the CDR3: TGTGCCAGCAGTTACCTGGAGGGGCCCTACGAGCAGTACTTC. It codes for CASSYLEGPYEQYF. This sequence joins TRBV6-6 and TRBJ2-7, with D maybe TRBD2 (6 bases). There are 14 residues in the CDR3. CDR1 and CDR2 from the germline V gene are MNHNY and SVGAGI (reference sequence). Trimming removed 2 bases at V and 2 bases at J, with 10 bases between.

V and J are TRBV5-1 and TRBJ2-5, with D perhaps TRBD1 or TRBD2 (5 bases each). V was clipped by 0 bases and J by 5 bases, with 17 bases between them. The CDR3 runs 16 residues. Germline V gene lookup returns CDR1 SGHRS and CDR2 YFSETQ. The CDR3 coding sequence is TGCGCCAGCAGCTTGGCCGGGGCGTTGGGTTCCGAGACCCAGTACTTC. Residues: CASSLAGALGSETQYF.

The chain combines TRBV25-1 with TRBJ2-7; the match to TRBD1 covers 9 bases. The length of the CDR3 is 15 residues. The V gene's germline CDR1 is MGHDK and CDR2 SYGVNS. The V segment lost 2 bases and the J segment 6 bases; nucleotides outside the gene matches: 8. The CDR3: CASSERGTGSSEQYF. CDR3 nucleotides: TGTGCCAGCAGTGAACGGGGGACAGGGTCGAGCGAGCAGTACTTC.

The rearrangement joins TRBV6-6 to TRBJ1-6, with a possible D match to TRBD1 (5 bases). The V gene's germline CDR1 is MNHNY and CDR2 SVGAGI (reference sequence). V dropped 10 bases and J dropped 10 bases, with 17 bases sitting between them. The CDR3 has 13 residues. The CDR3 DNA follows: TGTGCCACCGCGGGGACCATACGATCACCCCTCCACTTT. Its protein product is CATAGTIRSPLHF.

The CDR3 is CASSSGGAYNEQFF. CDR3 DNA: TGTGCCAGCAGCTCCGGGGGGGCTTACAATGAGCAGTTCTTC. The V and J genes are TRBV7-2 and TRBJ2-1, with 8 bases fitting TRBD2. CDR3 size: 14 residues. Germline CDR1 SGHTA, CDR2 FQGNSA. V gave up 4 bases and J gave up 4 bases; unmatched junction bases: 3.

The rearrangement uses TRBV6-5 and TRBJ2-7; weak D call: TRBD2 (5 bases). Trimming took 5 bases from V and 6 from J, leaving 14 bases between them. Germline loops: CDR1 MNHEY, CDR2 SVGAGI. This CDR3 has 13 residues. CDR3 DNA: TGTGCCAGCAGTGAAGAGGGTTGGGGCGAGCAGTACTTC. Translating it yields CASSEEGWGEQYF.

V and J are TRBV19 and TRBJ1-2; 8 bases match TRBD1. V lost 7 bases, J lost 6 bases, and 4 bases stayed unmatched. Germline V gives CDR1 LNHDA, CDR2 SQIVND (reference sequence). CDR3 size: 12 residues. CDR3 DNA sequence: TGTGCCAGTAAGTACAGGGGGGATGGCTACACCTTC. It specifies CASKYRGDGYTF.

This chain uses TRBV21-1 with TRBJ2-3; TRBD2 is the table's D call, not checked against the DNA. TRBV21-1 is designated a pseudogene. The length of the CDR3 is 11 residues. The CDR3 here is CASRYSDTQYF. CDR3 nucleotide sequence: TGTGCCAGCCGTTACTCCGATACGCAGTATTTT.

This rearrangement joins TRBV5-1 to TRBJ2-3; 9 bases are shared with TRBD1. This CDR3 has 16 residues. J lost 4 bases, V lost 2 bases, and 8 bases had no gene match. CDR1 and CDR2 from the germline V gene are SGHRS and YFSETQ. CDR3 amino acids: CASSLQPGQGPDTQYF. The CDR3 DNA reads as TGCGCCAGCAGCTTACAACCGGGACAGGGCCCAGATACGCAGTATTTT.

This clone was counted only a few times. V is TRBV5-4 and J is TRBJ1-2; D ambiguous. The ends were cut back, 0 bases at V and 5 bases at J, with 5 bases in the middle. The CDR3 is made up of 12 amino acids. In germline, CDR1 is SGHNT, CDR2 YYREEE (reference sequence). DNA of the CDR3: TGTGCCAGCAGCTTGGCCGCATATGGCTACACCTTC. Protein: CASSLAAYGYTF.

This clone was detected once. The chain employs TRBV2 and TRBJ1-1; 7 bases match TRBD1. CDR3 length: 16 amino acids. V gave up 6 bases and J gave up 0 bases; unmatched junction bases: 10. The germline V gene encodes CDR1 SNHLY and CDR2 FYNNEI. CDR3 coding DNA: TGTGCCAGCAGCGGCCCCCTAGGGACAGTGAACACTGAAGCTTTCTTT. This translates into CASSGPLGTVNTEAFF.

The V and J genes are TRBV2 and TRBJ2-4; TRBD1 matches at 10 bases. Germline lookup yields CDR1 SNHLY and CDR2 FYNNEI. J was trimmed by 1 base and V by 7 bases; bases with no gene match: 7. The CDR3 consists of 16 residues. The CDR3 sequence is CASTPTGGKAKNIQYF. The CDR3 DNA sequence: TGTGCCAGCACCCCGACAGGGGGCAAGGCCAAAAACATTCAGTACTTC.

The rearrangement uses TRBV7-2 and TRBJ2-5, with 13 bases that match TRBD2. From germline, CDR1 is SGHTA and CDR2 FQGNSA. There are 16 residues in the CDR3. J lost 2 bases, V lost 4 bases, and 4 bases had no gene match. CDR3 sequence reads: CASSYLGLAGQETQYF. CDR3 in DNA: TGTGCCAGCAGCTACCTGGGACTAGCGGGACAAGAGACCCAGTACTTC.

The chain employs TRBV29-1 and TRBJ1-2, with TRBD1 as a possible D gene (5 bases). This CDR3 region has 14 residues. Trimming left V 7 bases short and J 4 bases short, with 19 bases between. The germline V gene encodes CDR1 SQVTM and CDR2 ANQGSEA. The CDR3 nucleotides read TGCAGCGCTACCAATTTAGGGACGTTCTATGGCTACACCTTC. It yields the protein CSATNLGTFYGYTF.

The rearrangement uses TRBV27 and TRBJ1-1, with TRBD1 as a possible D gene (6 bases). The CDR3 runs to 15 residues. V dropped 7 bases and J dropped 3 bases, with 18 bases sitting between them. Germline V gene lookup returns CDR1 MNHEY and CDR2 SMNVEV (reference sequence). The DNA of the CDR3 is TGTGCCAGCACCTCCTTAGGGGGGGGTGACACTGAAGCTTTCTTT. Amino acid sequence: CASTSLGGGDTEAFF.